Here is one TCR beta chain with its context. Methods used by the authors: Estimates of nucleated cell counts were drawn from the amplification of reference gene primers. Repertoires were generated with immunoSEQ multiplex PCR, while TCRdb's copy carries only in-frame clones and drops some. V and J calls and clone size are those listed in that table; D and trimming were worked out from the DNA. The sample shows 85,000 to 95,000 clones, 87% of them seen only once. The sample originates from a study of blood T cell repertoires in COVID-19. Study details: Acute and convalescent COVID-19 samples came from the United States, Italy and Spain.

CDR3 size: 15 residues. Germline-derived CDR1 and CDR2 are SGHRS and YFSETQ. V was clipped by 4 bases and J by 4 bases; unmatched bases: 6. The V gene is TRBV5-1, the J gene TRBJ1-2; 11 bases line up with TRBD1. Sequenced sample: peripheral blood. This receptor was taken from a woman aged 80 or over with acute or convalescent COVID-19. The chain's CDR3 is CASSNGQGAGYGYTF. The CDR3 DNA reads as TGCGCCAGCAGCAATGGACAGGGGGCGGGCTATGGCTACACCTTC.